One sample yielded the 24 T cell receptor beta chains listed below, sequenced in a study of blood T cell repertoires in COVID-19. Data came from immunoSEQ multiplex PCR; TCRdb stores just in-frame clones and leaves some out. The table shows 300,000 to 400,000 clones, with roughly 91% occurring only once. Specimen: PBMCs or T cells enriched from blood (not recorded which). These receptors came from a young woman who had recovered from COVID-19.

The chain carries TRBV2 and TRBJ1-4, with TRBD1 matching 8 bases. The CDR3 has 14 residues. The germline V gene has CDR1 SNHLY and CDR2 FYNNEI. V lost 7 bases to trimming and J lost 6 bases; unmatched junction nucleotides: 7. The CDR3 sequence: CASNAGTGDEKLFF. CDR3 nucleotides: TGTGCCAGCAACGCCGGGACAGGAGATGAAAAACTGTTTTTT.

The genes are TRBV5-1 and TRBJ2-4; 12 positions agree with TRBD1. Germline V lookup: CDR1 SGHRS, CDR2 YFSETQ. V lost 3 bases, J lost 2 bases, and 6 bases stayed unmatched. CDR3 length: 17 amino acids. Here the CDR3 DNA reads TGCGCCAGCAGCTCGGGACAGGGGGCCGGGACCAAAAACATTCAGTACTTC. Translation gives CASSSGQGAGTKNIQYF.

The chain uses TRBV12-5 and TRBJ2-7; 9 nucleotides agree with TRBD2. Germline CDR1 reads LGHNT; CDR2 reads FRNRAP. The J segment lost 5 bases and the V segment lost 4 bases, leaving 21 bases of the junction unmatched. The CDR3 is 19 amino acids. CDR3 in DNA: TGTGCTAGTGGTTCGTATACCCGACTAGCGGAGAGTTATCATGACGAGCAGTACTTC. It encodes CASGSYTRLAESYHDEQYF.

CDR3 in amino acids: CASSPTGDRVGNEQFF. CDR3 sequence (DNA): TGTGCCAGCAGTCCGACCGGGGACAGGGTAGGCAATGAGCAGTTCTTC. The chain couples TRBV27 to TRBJ2-1, with TRBD1 identical over 9 bases. Germline CDR1 MNHEY, CDR2 SMNVEV (reference sequence). This CDR3 contains 16 residues. Losses at the gene ends were 5 bases for V and 6 bases for J; bases not matched to a gene: 11.

The chain carries TRBV6-5 and TRBJ2-1; 11 bases fit TRBD2. The V gene's germline CDR1 is MNHEY and CDR2 SVGAGI. The CDR3 is made up of 15 amino acids. V was clipped by 6 bases and J by 9 bases; unmatched bases: 10. The CDR3 protein is CASRHSGGAGSEQFF. The DNA for the CDR3 is TGTGCCAGCAGACATAGCGGGGGGGCCGGGTCTGAGCAGTTCTTC.

The CDR3 here is CASSPGQPQETQYF. The CDR3, as DNA: TGTGCCAGCAGCCCCGGACAACCCCAAGAGACCCAGTACTTC. This chain links TRBV7-3 with TRBJ2-5, with a possible D match to TRBD1 (5 bases). V lost 5 bases and J 1 base, leaving 11 bases between the germline ends. CDR1 and CDR2 (germline): SGHTA, FQGTGA. CDR3 size: 14 residues.

The V call is TRBV4-2, the J call TRBJ1-2, with a possible D match to TRBD1 (5 bases). The germline gives CDR1 LGHNA, CDR2 YNFKEQ. This CDR3 comprises 13 residues. The germline V and J ends were trimmed by 1 base and 2 bases, with 5 bases remaining between them. The CDR3 region is CASSQGTNYGYTF. The CDR3 coding sequence is TGTGCCAGCAGCCAAGGGACAAACTATGGCTACACCTTC.

This chain connects TRBV4-2 to TRBJ2-1; D call uncertain. V shed 0 bases and J shed 4 bases, with 10 bases lying between them. The CDR3 is 15 amino acids. The V gene's germline CDR1 is LGHNA and CDR2 YNFKEQ. This CDR3 is CASSQDLRSYNEQFF. In nucleotides, the CDR3 is TGTGCCAGCAGCCAAGATCTGAGAAGTTACAATGAGCAGTTCTTC.

V gene TRBV7-9 combines with J gene TRBJ2-5; 9 bases match TRBD1. The V gene's germline CDR1 is SEHNR and CDR2 FQNEAQ (reference sequence). The CDR3 extends over 16 amino acids. V trimming: 6 bases; J trimming: 4 bases; junction bases outside the gene matches: 12. CDR3 amino acids: CASSPTDRGLGETQYF. CDR3 nucleotide sequence: TGTGCCAGCAGTCCCACGGACAGGGGTTTAGGAGAGACCCAGTACTTC. The full variable domain, in which reference TRBV7-9 and TRBJ2-5 provide the parts outside the CDR3, is DTGVSQNPRHKITKRGQNVTFRCDPISEHNRLYWYRQTLGQGPEFLTYFQNEAQLEKSRLLSDRFSAERPKGSFSTLEIQRTEQGDSAMYLCASSPTDRGLGETQYFGPGTRLLVL.

This clone was picked up one time. The chain links TRBV10-3 to TRBJ2-1; 10 bases align to TRBD1. CDR3 size: 15 residues. With V trimmed by 6 bases and J by 7 bases, 9 bases remained unmatched. Per germline, CDR1 ENHRY and CDR2 SYGVKD. CDR3 amino acids: CAIRRTGTGDNEQFF. DNA for the CDR3: TGTGCCATCAGAAGAACCGGGACAGGGGATAATGAGCAGTTCTTC.

This clone occurred once. The chain couples TRBV14 to TRBJ2-3; no definite D call. Germline values: CDR1 SGHDN, CDR2 FVKESK. This CDR3 region has 15 residues. V lost 0 bases and J lost 4, with 11 bases in between. CDR3 sequence: CASSQDHWSADTQYF. CDR3 nucleotides: TGTGCCAGCAGCCAAGACCATTGGAGCGCAGATACGCAGTATTTT.

The rearrangement uses TRBV6-5 and TRBJ1-2; no definite D call. CDR1 is MNHEY and CDR2 is SVGAGI in the germline V gene. Trimming stripped 0 bases from V and 8 bases from J, with 10 bases between. There are 13 residues in the CDR3. The CDR3 loop is CASSYSISQGYTF. CDR3 DNA: TGTGCCAGCAGTTACTCGATTAGTCAAGGCTACACCTTC.

This clone appeared a single time. This chain connects TRBV2 to TRBJ1-1, with 9 bases aligning to TRBD1. The germline V gene has CDR1 SNHLY and CDR2 FYNNEI. The CDR3 is 15 residues long. The J segment lost 7 bases and the V segment lost 7 bases, leaving 13 bases of the junction unmatched. CDR3 region: CASTMGQGGIGEAFF. The CDR3 DNA reads TGTGCCAGCACCATGGGACAGGGAGGGATAGGTGAAGCTTTCTTT.

V usage is TRBV5-5 and J usage is TRBJ1-1; TRBD1 might be the D (5 bases). The CDR3 is 13 residues long. V dropped 4 bases and J dropped 3 bases, with 10 bases sitting between them. Germline V gene data show CDR1 as SGHKS and CDR2 as YYEKEE (reference sequence). CDR3: CASSGSRDTEAFF. The CDR3 bases are TGTGCCAGCAGCGGTAGCAGGGACACTGAAGCTTTCTTT. The complete variable domain, with remaining parts taken from reference TRBV5-5 and TRBJ1-1, reads DAGVTQSPTHLIKTRGQQVTLRCSPISGHKSVSWYQQVLGQGPQFIFQYYEKEERGRGNFPDRFSARQFPNYSSELNVNALLLGDSALYLCASSGSRDTEAFFGQGTRLTVV.

This clone was found a few times. This chain joins TRBV10-3 and TRBJ1-2, with no clear D. Germline CDR1 is ENHRY and CDR2 is SYGVKD. This CDR3 is built from 14 residues. V was pared by 0 bases and J by 4 bases, with 9 bases between. The CDR3 DNA sequence: TGTGCCATCAGTGAGTCAGTGGGAGGCTATGGCTACACCTTC. Protein sequence: CAISESVGGYGYTF.

This clone was found once. The J gene is TRBJ2-2, the V gene TRBV7-3; D may be TRBD1 (6 bases). Germline CDR1 reads SGHTA; CDR2 reads FQGTGA. The CDR3 has 15 residues. V lost 3 bases and J 1 base, leaving 9 bases between the germline ends. The CDR3 DNA reads as TGTGCCAGCAGCTTGAACAGGGAGAACACCGGGGAGCTGTTTTTT. This codes for CASSLNRENTGELFF.

This rearrangement joins TRBV5-1 to TRBJ2-1; 7 bases line up with TRBD1. The J segment lost 5 bases and the V segment lost 4 bases, leaving 6 bases of the junction unmatched. Germline V lookup: CDR1 SGHRS, CDR2 YFSETQ. The CDR3 contains 14 residues. The CDR3 DNA follows: TGCGCCAGCAGCCCGGGACAGCCAAACAATGAGCAGTTCTTC. Its translation is CASSPGQPNNEQFF.

Remarks on this clone: At the DNA level, this CDR3 is encoded by other sequences in the same sample as well. The V and J genes are TRBV7-9 and TRBJ2-7; 9 bases align to TRBD1. The length of the CDR3 is 14 residues. V gave up 1 base and J gave up 2 bases; unmatched junction bases: 0. Per germline, CDR1 SEHNR and CDR2 FQNEAQ (reference sequence). DNA of the CDR3: TGTGCCAGCAGCTTAGGGACAGGGGCCTACGAGCAGTACTTC. This encodes CASSLGTGAYEQYF.

The chain employs TRBV5-4 and TRBJ1-2; D is ambiguous. There are 14 residues in the CDR3. V lost 0 bases, J lost 2 bases, and 8 bases lay in between. The germline CDR1 and CDR2 sequences are SGHNT and YYREEE (reference sequence). DNA for the CDR3: TGTGCCAGCAGCTTGGCTAACAGAAACTATGGCTACACCTTC. It is translated as CASSLANRNYGYTF. Full variable domain (missing parts from reference TRBV5-4 and TRBJ1-2): ETGVTQSPTHLIKTRGQQVTLRCSSQSGHNTVSWYQQALGQGPQFIFQYYREEENGRGNFPPRFSGLQFPNYSSELNVNALELDDSALYLCASSLANRNYGYTFGSGTRLTVV.

The V call is TRBV6-4, the J call TRBJ1-6; D unclear. From germline, CDR1 is MRHNA and CDR2 SNTAGT. The CDR3 contains 13 residues. The germline V and J ends were trimmed by 8 bases and 7 bases, with 12 bases remaining between them. The CDR3 DNA reads TGTGCCAGCTCCCGCGGCTCGAATTCACCCCTCCACTTT. This encodes CASSRGSNSPLHF.

V and J are TRBV14 and TRBJ2-5, with TRBD2 identical over 11 bases. The V and J ends lost 4 bases and 1 base, in that order; junction bases with no gene match: 5. Germline V gene sequence: CDR1 SGHDN, CDR2 FVKESK. The CDR3 is made up of 16 amino acids. CDR3 sequence (DNA): TGTGCCAGCAGCCCCGGGACTAGCGGACTCCAAGAGACCCAGTACTTC. Translated, it gives CASSPGTSGLQETQYF.

The chain links TRBV3-1 (or the pseudogene TRBV3-2) to TRBJ1-1; D uncertain. V lost 3 bases to trimming and J lost 6 bases, with 14 bases between them. The CDR3 spans 14 residues. Germline loops: CDR1 LGHDT, CDR2 YNNKEL (reference sequence). The CDR3 nucleotides are TGTGCCAGCAGCCATGACACCTTAAGTCCTGAAGCTTTCTTT. This encodes CASSHDTLSPEAFF.

This sequence joins TRBV19 and TRBJ1-2, with D perhaps TRBD1 (5 bases). The germline CDR1 and CDR2 sequences are LNHDA and SQIVND (reference sequence). V was cut by 1 base and J by 6 bases, with 9 bases left in between. This CDR3 comprises 13 residues. As DNA, the CDR3 is TGTGCCAGTAGTATAGTCGGGGGGGATGGCTACACCTTC. Protein product: CASSIVGGDGYTF.

The chain combines TRBV7-9 with TRBJ2-2; D gene ambiguous. Trimming took off 0 bases at V and 1 base at J, with 6 bases between the two ends. The CDR3 contains 15 residues. Germline-derived CDR1 and CDR2 are SEHNR and FQNEAQ (reference sequence). Written as DNA, the CDR3 is TGTGCCAGCAGCTTAGCGCGCCAGAACACCGGGGAGCTGTTTTTT. This translates into CASSLARQNTGELFF.